A selection of T cell receptor beta chains follows, all from one sample in a study of T cells expressing NK-cell markers. TCRdb reanalyzed the 5' RACE reads, giving one entry per CDR3 protein sequence and no DNA. Its table records 350,000 to 500,000 distinct CDR3 sequences. Sequenced input: blood T cells: a sorted CD56 or NKG2C T cell subset, CD4+ or CD8+ T cells, or bulk PBMC T cells (not recorded which). The receptors shown here come from a woman between 18 and 69 years old in good health. Each CDR3 is given with its conserved first and last residue. Fields, in order: J gene, V gene, CDR3 protein.

TRBJ1-1	TRBV20-1	CRGRANTEAFF
TRBJ2-3	TRBV7-8	CASSLAGRGKTDTQYF
TRBJ2-5	TRBV29-1	CSVDQDLLDIDGETQYF
TRBJ1-3	TRBV7-2	CASSLRVGGTSGNTIYF
TRBJ1-1	TRBV15	CATSREGRGNTEAFF
TRBJ1-2	TRBV6-5	CASSYGAGDYGYTF
TRBJ2-2	TRBV9	CASTPGTGPGELFF
TRBJ2-1	TRBV20-1	CSARDASGASSYNEQFF
TRBJ2-5	TRBV5-1	CASSQTRTEETQYF
TRBJ1-1	TRBV7-2	CASSRTTLGTEAFF
TRBJ2-1	TRBV6-5	CASSYSDSIAEQFF
TRBJ2-2	TRBV2	CASRDRDTWDTGELFF
TRBJ1-1	TRBV5-4	CASSPAGAGNTEAFF
TRBJ2-4	TRBV7-2	CASSWKGTSGTGNIQYF
TRBJ2-4	TRBV6-2/TRBV6-3	CASSSTGLAKNIQYF
TRBJ1-1	TRBV28	CASSRGEGDTEAFF